This T cell receptor (beta chain) is from a study of blood T cell repertoires in COVID-19. On the study more broadly: Samples taken during acute and convalescent COVID-19 were collected in the United States, Italy and Spain. Sources were T cells, B-cell-depleted T cells, or PBMCs; the material itself was cDNA or gDNA.

The CDR3 sequence is 12 residues long. Between the trimmed V and J ends, which lost 6 bases and 9 bases, there was a span of 9 bases. Per the study methods: Amplified reference gene primers provided the basis for estimating nucleated cell counts. Using immunoSEQ multiplex PCR, the repertoire was profiled, and TCRdb retains in-frame clones only, with some absent. Clonal size and the V and J genes are those of that table, whereas D and trimming came from the DNA. The data show 50,000 to 75,000 clones, 80% to 95% seen once. V usage is TRBV12-3 or TRBV12-4 and J usage is TRBJ1-6, with D possibly matching TRBD1 (5 bases). The source material was peripheral blood. The sequence came from a man in his 70s with active COVID-19. In DNA form, the CDR3 reads TGTGCCAGCAGAAGACAGCTTTCACCCCTCCACTTT. As protein: CASRRQLSPLHF.